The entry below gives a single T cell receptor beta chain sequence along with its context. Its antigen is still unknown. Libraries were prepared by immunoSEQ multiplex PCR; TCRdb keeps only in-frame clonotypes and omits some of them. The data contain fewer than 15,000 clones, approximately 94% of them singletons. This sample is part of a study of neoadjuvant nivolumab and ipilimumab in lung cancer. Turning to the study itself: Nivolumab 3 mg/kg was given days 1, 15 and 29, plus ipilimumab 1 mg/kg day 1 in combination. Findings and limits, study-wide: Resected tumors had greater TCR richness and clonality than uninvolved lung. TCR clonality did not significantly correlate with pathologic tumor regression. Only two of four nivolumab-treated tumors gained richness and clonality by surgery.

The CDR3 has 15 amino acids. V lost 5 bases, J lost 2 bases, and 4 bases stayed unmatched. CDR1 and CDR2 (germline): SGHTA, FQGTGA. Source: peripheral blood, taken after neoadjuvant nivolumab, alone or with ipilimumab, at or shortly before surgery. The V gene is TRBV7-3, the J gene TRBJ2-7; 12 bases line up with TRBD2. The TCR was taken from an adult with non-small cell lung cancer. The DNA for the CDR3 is TGTGCCAGCAGCGCCCGACTAGCGGGAGCCTACGAGCAGTACTTC. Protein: CASSARLAGAYEQYF.